A selection of T cell receptor beta chains follows, all from one sample in a study of human T cells and chemical hapten exposure. In TCRdb, the RACE reads were re-called with MiXCR into one record per CDR3 protein. The sample has fewer than 500,000 distinct CDR3 sequences; about 4.4% are singletons. Source: whole blood, taken in connection with sensitization to the hapten diphenylcyclopropenone (DPC). These receptors all come from a woman between 50 and 59 years old with alopecia areata. Some clones in this sample may be carry-over from other donors' samples. The CDR3 runs from the conserved cysteine through the conserved F or W. A D gene is named only where the DNA matches it firmly. Rows may omit the clone size; those that give it use once, few, many or a size class.

d_gene	abundance	j_gene	v_gene	CDR3nt	CDR3aa
TRBD2	few	TRBJ2-1	TRBV27	TGTGCCAGCTCTCTGGAGCGGGGGGGCCGTGAGCAGTTCTTC	CASSLERGGREQFF
-	many	TRBJ1-4	TRBV12-3/TRBV12-4	TGTGCCAGCAGTTTACCCCAGGGACTCAGGGGATTGGGTGAAAAACTGTTTTTT	CASSLPQGLRGLGEKLFF
-	many	TRBJ2-7	TRBV25-1	TGTGCCAGCAGTGTTGCAGCCGAGCAGTACTTC	CASSVAAEQYF
-	-	TRBJ1-5	TRBV10-2	TGCGCCAGCAGTGATATTGCGGGCAATCAGCCCCAGCATTTT	CASSDIAGNQPQHF
-	few	TRBJ1-6	TRBV7-2	TGTGCCAGCAGGCCGGGACGGAGCTCCTATAATTCACCCCTCCACTTT	CASRPGRSSYNSPLHF
-	many	TRBJ2-5	TRBV3-1	TGTGCCAGCAGCCAGACACCTTCTGACTTC	CASSQTPSDF
-	many	TRBJ1-1	TRBV2	TGTGCCAGCACCGGGAGCACTGAAGCTTTCTTT	CASTGSTEAFF
TRBD2	few	TRBJ2-3	TRBV2	TGTGCCAGCAGTGAGAGGGCGGGAGTGGGCACAGATACGCAGTATTTT	CASSERAGVGTDTQYF
TRBD1	many	TRBJ2-7	TRBV18	TGTGCCAGCTCACCACCCAATAAGGACAGGGTAACCGAGCAGTACTTC	CASSPPNKDRVTEQYF
-	many	TRBJ2-6	TRBV12-5	TGTGCTAGTGGTTTCTTAAATACTGGGGCCAACGTCCTGACTTTC	CASGFLNTGANVLTF
TRBD2	few	TRBJ2-1	TRBV29-1	TGCAGCGTCTCTCTAGCGGGCTCCTACAATGAGCAGTTCTTC	CSVSLAGSYNEQFF
-	-	TRBJ2-7	TRBV28	TGTGCCAGCAGTTCCATGCATGGAGGGGGCAGGTACGAGCAGTACTTC	CASSSMHGGGRYEQYF
-	many	TRBJ2-1	TRBV14	TGTGCCAGCAGCCAAGAAGCGGGCCGGGGTGAGCAGTTCTTC	CASSQEAGRGEQFF
TRBD2	few	TRBJ2-1	TRBV5-1	TGCGCCAGCAGCTTTGCGGGAGGGCCTAGTGAGCAGTTCTTC	CASSFAGGPSEQFF
-	few	TRBJ1-4	TRBV15	TGTGCCACCAGCAGCAAGAGGTGGACCACTAATGAAAAACTGTTTTTT	CATSSKRWTTNEKLFF
TRBD1	many	TRBJ1-5	TRBV5-6	TGTGCCAGCAGCTCATTGGACAGGGATCAGCCCCAGCATTTT	CASSSLDRDQPQHF
TRBD1	many	TRBJ2-7	TRBV20-1	TGCAGTGCCCCATTTGAGGACAGGGTTTACGAGCAGTACTTC	CSAPFEDRVYEQYF
-	many	TRBJ2-3	TRBV11-2	TGTGCCAGCAGCTTAAGTGACAGACGCACAGATACGCAGTATTTT	CASSLSDRRTDTQYF
TRBD2	few	TRBJ2-3	TRBV7-8	TGTGCCAGCAGCTTAGGGACTAGTTGGATAGATACGCAGTATTTT	CASSLGTSWIDTQYF
-	many	TRBJ1-6	TRBV5-1	TGCGCCAGCAGCTTGTGGGGCCGGTCCACAGGGAATTCACCCCTCCACTTT	CASSLWGRSTGNSPLHF
TRBD1	many	TRBJ1-4	TRBV29-1	TGCAGCGTTGAGACAGAGGGGGCCGAAAAACTGTTTTTT	CSVETEGAEKLFF
-	many	TRBJ2-3	TRBV7-9	TGTGCCAGCGCTGGAGGGCCGGGCACAGATACGCAGTATTTT	CASAGGPGTDTQYF
TRBD1	many	TRBJ1-5	TRBV28	TGTGCCAGCAGTCTACAGGGGGAGAATCAGCCCCAGCATTTT	CASSLQGENQPQHF
-	many	TRBJ2-2	TRBV5-1	TGCGCCAGCAGCTTAACGGCGGGGTCCACCGGGGAGCTGTTTTTT	CASSLTAGSTGELFF